This T cell receptor beta chain was sequenced for a study of blood T cell repertoires in COVID-19 (TCRdb year 2020). For context, the study as a whole: Collaborator samples came from the United States, Italy and Spain and covered acute and convalescent phases of COVID-19. The prospective study material was composed of cDNA or gDNA derived from T cells, B-cell-depleted T cells, or PBMCs. Deeply sampled blood TCRbeta repertoires from subjects exposed to, actively infected with, or recovered from COVID-19 were included in the dataset. The repertoires were made available in a free public database intended to serve as a resource for research on the immune response to SARS-CoV-2. Samples came from the ongoing ImmuneRACE study (first 160 participants) plus 1,254 subjects from 6 global collaborators. The sample metadata nearly always contained a de-identified subject ID, COVID-19 status, age in years and sex. Where HLA class I and class II types were available, the types were taken from metadata supplied by the sample provider, not from assay-based typing.

From the cysteine up to the phenylalanine, the CDR3 has a length of 15 residues. The kept DNA is CDR3 alone, 45 bases in frame from the first base. The germline V gene specifies MNHEY as CDR1 and SVGAGI as CDR2. The germline V end is reduced by 8 bases and the J end by 8 bases; junction bases left unmatched: 17. TCRbeta CDR3 regions were amplified from genomic DNA using the immunoSEQ Assay, a bias-controlled multiplex PCR. Turning to the authors' computational methods: Nucleated cell counts per sample were estimated from amplification of reference gene primers within the assay. To quantify the absolute abundance of each unique TCRbeta CDR3 rearrangement, sequence reads were collapsed and filtered. For each sample, productive Simpson clonality was calculated as the square root of Simpson's diversity index over productive rearrangements. TCRdb's version of the immuneACCESS table is confined to in-frame rearrangements and falls short of the full clone set. An unresolved V gene accounts for under half of the shortfall where checked; the remainder is of unknown origin. The DNA was the basis for D and trimming; V, J and clone size are from that table. The sample table records 270,000 or so clones; 86% of these occur just once. About 3% of the sample is taken by the ten largest.

Each collaborating institution followed its own protocols to collect whole blood in K2EDTA tubes. For TCRbeta analysis, collaborators shipped samples in one of three forms: frozen whole blood, isolated PBMCs, or DNA extracted from either of those sample types. What the work shows at the level of the full study, not this receptor alone: The quantity of clinical and demographic metadata differed by source and by participant and was supplied without curation.

This clone was seen more than once but under ten times. The target of this receptor is not known. There are no base qualities to consult, and no much larger clone falls within one base. This sequence originates from a woman aged 25-40 years with active or convalescent COVID-19. The sequenced material came from peripheral blood. The chain links TRBV6-5 with TRBJ1-2; TRBD1 fits 7 bases in the junction. In nucleotide form, the sequence is TGTGCCAGCGAAGCCGGTGGGCAGGGGGATAGCGGCTACACCTTC. It codes for CASEAGGQGDSGYTF.